Detailed here is one T cell receptor beta chain. Time point meaning: pretreatment peripheral blood. Each patient's cancer was a locally advanced or metastatic urothelial carcinoma. The number of samples from each patient was between 1 and 8, taken pretreatment and on-treatment. These data belong to a study of PD-L1 blockade in urothelial cancer. About the study: Each participant's history included 0 to 3 prior chemotherapy regimens. Blood gave a median 141,255 T cells.

Looked up from germline, CDR1 is MNHNS and CDR2 is SASEGT. The length of the CDR3 is 18 residues. Between the trimmed V and J ends, which lost 0 bases and 0 bases, there was a span of 15 bases. TCRdb's table, derived via immunoSEQ multiplex PCR, lists solely in-frame clones and lacks some. The sample comprises some 89,000 clones, more than 75% of which are singletons, and around 15% rests with the top ten. The sample here was PBMCs, taken around atezolizumab (anti-PD-L1) treatment. The sequence came from a man in his 60s with urothelial cancer. The chain links TRBV6-1 to TRBJ1-3; possibly TRBD1 for D (6 bases). CDR3 protein: CASSEAQGDIASGNTIYF. The CDR3 bases are TGTGCCAGCAGTGAAGCGCAAGGGGACATTGCCTCTGGAAACACCATATATTTT.